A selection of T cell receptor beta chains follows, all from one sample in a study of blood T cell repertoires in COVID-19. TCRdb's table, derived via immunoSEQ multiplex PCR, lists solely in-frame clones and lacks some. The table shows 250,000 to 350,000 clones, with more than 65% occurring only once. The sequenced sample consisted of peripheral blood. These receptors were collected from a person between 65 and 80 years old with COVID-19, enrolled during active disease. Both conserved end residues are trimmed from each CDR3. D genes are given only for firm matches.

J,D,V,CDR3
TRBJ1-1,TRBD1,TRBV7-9,ASSPQDRGVGTEAF
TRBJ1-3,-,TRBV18,ASSGDWRNTIY
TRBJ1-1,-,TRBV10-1,ASSQDRMAVNTEAF
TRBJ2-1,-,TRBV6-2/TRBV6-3,ASSYLSPEQF
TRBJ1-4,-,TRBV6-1,ASSELSGKNEKLF
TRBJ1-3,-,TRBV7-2,ASRKSRDSGNTIY
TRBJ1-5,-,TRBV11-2,ASSLGTSQPQH
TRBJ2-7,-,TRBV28,ASSSLHREQY
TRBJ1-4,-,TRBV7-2,ASSLRGTINEKLF
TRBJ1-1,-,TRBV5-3,ARSFPDSQNTEAF
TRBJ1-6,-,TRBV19,ASKRRDNSPLH
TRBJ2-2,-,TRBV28,ASSFSTRPGELF
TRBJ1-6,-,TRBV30,AWSPGTQDSPLH
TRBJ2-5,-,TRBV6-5,ASTRQGGEETQY
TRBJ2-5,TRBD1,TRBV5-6,ASSVTGGLETQY
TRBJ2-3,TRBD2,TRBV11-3,ASSLRGGLAVATDTQY
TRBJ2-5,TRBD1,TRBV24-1,ATSDPKSPTGRETQY
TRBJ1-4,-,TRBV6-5,ASSFIQLGGKLF
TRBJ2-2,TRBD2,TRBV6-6,ATKEKREWSTGELF
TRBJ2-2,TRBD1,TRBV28,ASTTPRGGGRTGRPGELF
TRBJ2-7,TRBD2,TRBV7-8,ASSIRTSGMKEQY
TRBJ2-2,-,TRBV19,ASTVTGVTGELF
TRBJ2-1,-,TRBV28,ASTTGSYNEQF
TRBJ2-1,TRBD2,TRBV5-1,ASSLAGGDNEQF
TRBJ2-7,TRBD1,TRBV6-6,ASSGTVYEQY
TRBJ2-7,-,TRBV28,ASTPTTGYTL
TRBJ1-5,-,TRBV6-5,ASRNPGVGNQPQH
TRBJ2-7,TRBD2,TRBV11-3,ASSFGGAPPYEQY
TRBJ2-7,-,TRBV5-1,ASSSTTESYEQY
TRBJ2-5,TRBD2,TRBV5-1,ASSLEGREETQY
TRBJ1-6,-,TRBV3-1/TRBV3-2,ASSQSQISYNSPLH
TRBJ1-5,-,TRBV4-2,ASSQETGVNQPQH
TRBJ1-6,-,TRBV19,ASSDSNNSPLH
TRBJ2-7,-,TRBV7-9,ASSFMQSAYEQY
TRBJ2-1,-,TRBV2,ASSDRTAYNEQF
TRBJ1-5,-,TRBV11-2,ASSEQVDQPQH
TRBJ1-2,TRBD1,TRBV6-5,ASRRDSNYGYT
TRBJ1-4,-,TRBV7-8,ASSLVQGPSGEKLF
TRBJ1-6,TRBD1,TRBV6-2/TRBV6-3,ASSDPTGVPRDSYNSPLH